The T cell receptor beta chain described here comes from a study of post-analysis software for immune sequencing data. This clonotype has more than one count but fewer than ten. Its antigen is undetermined. Study-level points and caveats: Among four or five TRBV segments more frequent in patients than controls were TRBV5-6, TRBV5-1 and TRBV20-1.

The TCR beta cDNA libraries carried unique molecular identifiers. Each sample of about 0.9 to 10 million input T cells yielded approximately 500,000 cDNA molecules, so each molecule approximated one T cell. One entry per CDR3 protein results from TCRdb running MiXCR on the PCR reads. Among 450,000 to 650,000 distinct CDR3 sequences, about 40% were seen once, and the ten largest hold around 1.7%. The V gene end was trimmed by 3 bases and the J gene end by 4 bases; junction bases not matched to a gene: 5. Germline lookup yields CDR1 DFQATT and CDR2 SNEGSKA (reference sequence). The length of the CDR3 is 14 residues.

The specimen was blood. The V call is TRBV20-1, the J call TRBJ2-1, with 8 bases matching TRBD1. This clonotype was obtained from a girl aged 10-17 years with multiple sclerosis. The CDR3 loop is CSASRTGPYNEQFF. In DNA form, the CDR3 reads TGCAGTGCTAGCCGGACAGGGCCATACAATGAGCAGTTCTTC.